This T cell receptor (beta chain) was sequenced during a study of cytomegalovirus exposure and HLA in healthy donors. Use of 60 Vbeta and 13 Jbeta primers characterized the PCR. Produced via immunoSEQ multiplex PCR; TCRdb's table is partial and in-frame only. Of about 190,000 clones in the sample, roughly 87% were seen once. For this clone: Its specificity is unknown.

Notes on the study in general: Follow-up analysis later connected one missense variant in DCLRE1C with trimming of TCR beta V- and J-genes. Most CMV-associated TCR beta chains were later found to appear HLA-restricted. When the data were analyzed later, several of the most significant clusters appeared to be linked to common viral pathogens.

CDR3 length: 14 amino acids. Germline V gene sequence: CDR1 LNHDA, CDR2 SQIVND (reference sequence). V lost 10 bases and J lost 6, with 19 bases in between. Sequencing used PBMCs. The rearrangement joins TRBV19 to TRBJ2-1; tentatively, D is TRBD2 (6 bases). This clonotype was sampled from a boy younger than 10 in good health and CMV-seronegative. The CDR3 coding sequence is TGTGCCACCGAAGTTTTGCGGGGATCCAATGAGCAGTTCTTC. Amino acid sequence: CATEVLRGSNEQFF.